These 17 T cell receptor beta chains were sequenced from one sample in a study of post-analysis software for immune sequencing data. Broader study findings: Among 4 or 5 TRBV segments more frequent in patients than controls were TRBV5-6, TRBV5-1 and TRBV20-1.

Their specific antigens are unknown. The authors incorporated unique molecular identifiers into the TCR beta cDNA libraries. Using its own MiXCR run on the PCR reads, TCRdb lists one record per CDR3 protein. The table lists roughly 620,000 distinct CDR3 sequences, 44% of them singletons, with under 2% in the top ten. Source material: blood. The origin of the receptors is a girl aged 5 to 17 with multiple sclerosis.

The genes are TRBV3-1 and TRBJ2-4; 13 bases align to TRBD2. This CDR3 comprises 17 residues. V trimming: 1 base; J trimming: 8 bases; junction bases outside the gene matches: 8. Germline values: CDR1 LGHDT, CDR2 YNNKEL (reference sequence). The CDR3 protein is CASSQGLAGGPEDIQYF. The DNA for the CDR3 is TGTGCCAGCAGCCAAGGACTAGCGGGGGGCCCAGAGGACATTCAGTACTTC.

There are a few counts of this clonotype. V is TRBV6-5 and J is TRBJ2-7; a weak D match, TRBD2 (5 bases). The CDR3 extends over 15 amino acids. V was shortened by 2 bases and J by 2 bases, with 13 bases between the two germline ends. The germline gives CDR1 MNHEY, CDR2 SVGAGI. DNA of the CDR3: TGTGCCAGCAGTTACGGGAGAAGGGAAACCTACGAGCAGTACTTC. Residues: CASSYGRRETYEQYF.

V is TRBV28 and J is TRBJ1-2; D is undetermined. Trimming removed 5 bases at V and 8 bases at J, with 21 bases between. Germline lookup yields CDR1 MDHEN and CDR2 SYDVKM. This CDR3 contains 15 residues. Here the CDR3 DNA reads TGTGCCAGCAGTCCAAACACCCGGCGGGGTGACGGCTACACCTTC. Translating gives CASSPNTRRGDGYTF.

The chain couples TRBV9 to TRBJ2-1; TRBD2 might be the D (5 bases). The V end was cut by 0 bases, the J end by 8 bases, with 15 bases between. The CDR3 spans 15 residues. Germline V lookup: CDR1 SGDLS, CDR2 YYNGEE. CDR3 residues: CASSVDNGPRDEQFF. The CDR3 nucleotides read TGTGCCAGCAGCGTAGATAACGGGCCGAGGGATGAGCAGTTCTTC.

J is TRBJ2-4 and V is TRBV12-3 or TRBV12-4, with 11 nucleotides matching TRBD2. The J call may be in error: the DNA end matches TRBJ2-7 better. The CDR3 runs to 14 residues. CDR3 DNA sequence: TGTGCCAGCAGCGCACTAGCGGGAGTGTACGAGCAGTACTTC. It is translated as CASSALAGVYEQYF.

The V call is TRBV5-1, the J call TRBJ2-5, with D perhaps TRBD1 (5 bases). V lost 4 bases and J 5 bases, leaving 12 bases between the germline ends. Germline V gives CDR1 SGHRS, CDR2 YFSETQ. The length of the CDR3 is 13 residues. This chain's CDR3 is CASSIDSPETQYF. The DNA for the CDR3 is TGCGCCAGCAGCATTGACAGTCCGGAGACCCAGTACTTC. Supplemented by reference TRBV5-1 and TRBJ2-5, the full variable domain reads KAGVTQTPRYLIKTRGQQVTLSCSPISGHRSVSWYQQTPGQGLQFLFEYFSETQRNKGNFPGRFSGRQFSNSRSEMNVSTLELGDSALYLCASSIDSPETQYFGPGTRLLVL.

The sample holds a few counts of this clonotype. This chain links TRBV6-2 or TRBV6-3 with TRBJ1-5; D unclear. The CDR3 covers 15 residues. V was clipped by 2 bases and J by 6 bases, with 14 bases between them. Germline values: CDR1 MNHEY, CDR2 SVGEGT. The DNA of the CDR3 is TGTGCCAGCAGTTACAACGCGGATTCAGGTCAGCCCCAGCATTTT. This codes for CASSYNADSGQPQHF.

The V call is TRBV10-3, the J call TRBJ2-7; 8 bases agree with TRBD2. The CDR3 extends over 16 amino acids. Losses at the gene ends were 6 bases for V and 0 bases for J; bases not matched to a gene: 10. The germline gives CDR1 ENHRY, CDR2 SYGVKD. The CDR3 reads CAISHHSGTSSYEQYF. CDR3 nucleotide sequence: TGTGCCATCAGCCATCACAGCGGGACTAGCTCCTACGAGCAGTACTTC.

Ten or more counts support this clonotype. The junction and the germline gene differ at one end; a read error may be behind it. J is TRBJ2-1 and V is TRBV7-8; tentatively, D is TRBD2 (6 bases). Germline V gives CDR1 SGHVS, CDR2 FQNEAQ. The CDR3 is 17 residues long. CDR3 region: CASSLDGRPTQANEQFF. The CDR3 bases are TGCGCCAGCAGCTTAGATGGGAGGCCAACCCAAGCCAATGAGCAGTTCTTC. Complete variable domain (other parts from reference TRBV7-8 and TRBJ2-1): GAGVSQSPRYKVAKRGQDVALRCDPISGHVSLFWYQQALGQGPEFLTYFQNEAQLDKSGLPSDRFFAERPEGSVSTLKIQRTQQEDSAVYLCASSLDGRPTQANEQFFGPGTRLTVL.

This clonotype has only a few counts. V usage is TRBV9 and J usage is TRBJ2-5; D may be TRBD1 or TRBD2 (5 bases each). Looked up from germline, CDR1 is SGDLS and CDR2 is YYNGEE. Between the trimmed V and J ends, which lost 2 bases and 5 bases, there was a span of 13 bases. The CDR3 has 14 residues. CDR3 sequence: CASSVGLAGETQYF. CDR3 DNA sequence: TGTGCCAGCAGCGTGGGGCTAGCAGGGGAGACCCAGTACTTC.

This clonotype has only one observation. This chain connects TRBV7-3 to TRBJ2-1, with 7 bases lining up with TRBD1. This CDR3 comprises 13 residues. Trimming took 7 bases from V and 12 from J; bases not matched to a gene: 12. The germline CDR1 and CDR2 sequences are SGHTA and FQGTGA. The CDR3 loop reads CASTAELRGRQFF. CDR3 nucleotide sequence: TGTGCCAGCACCGCTGAGCTTAGGGGGCGGCAGTTCTTC.

This clonotype has a single count. CDR3 loop: CASSQDRRQSYGYTF. CDR3 nucleotide sequence: TGTGCCAGCAGCCAAGATCGAAGACAGTCATATGGCTACACCTTC. The chain joins TRBV3-1 to TRBJ1-2; D perhaps matches TRBD1 (5 bases). Trimming cost V 0 bases and J 5 bases, with 13 bases left between them. In germline, CDR1 is LGHDT, CDR2 YNNKEL (reference sequence). CDR3 size: 15 residues.

As for this clonotype: The junction departs from the called germline gene at one end, perhaps through a read error. This CDR3 is CAIRESRQAYEQYF. Written as DNA, the CDR3 is TGTGCCATCAGGGAGTCGAGACAGGCGTACGAGCAGTACTTC. The rearrangement links TRBV10-3 to TRBJ2-7; the D gene is possibly TRBD1 (6 bases). CDR1 and CDR2 (germline): ENHRY, SYGVKD. The length of the CDR3 is 14 residues.

V usage is TRBV29-1 and J usage is TRBJ1-2, with a possible D match to TRBD1 (6 bases). CDR3 length equals 13 residues. V was cut by 4 bases and J by 2 bases, with 11 bases left in between. The germline V gene encodes CDR1 SQVTM and CDR2 ANQGSEA. CDR3: CSVGYRENYGYTF. The CDR3 nucleotides are TGCAGCGTTGGATACAGGGAAAACTATGGCTACACCTTC.

This chain uses TRBV20-1 with TRBJ2-4; perhaps TRBD1 as D (5 bases). The DNA end is a closer match to TRBJ2-7, so the J assignment may be wrong. This CDR3 contains 14 residues. The germline gives CDR1 DFQATT, CDR2 SNEGSKA (reference sequence). CDR3 DNA sequence: TGCAGTGCTAGAGCAAGGGGATTTACCTACGAGCAGTACTTC. Protein sequence: CSARARGFTYEQYF.

The rearrangement links TRBV27 to TRBJ1-2, with D unclear. The ends were cut back, 6 bases at V and 8 bases at J, with 25 bases in the middle. This CDR3 comprises 16 residues. Looked up from germline, CDR1 is MNHEY and CDR2 is SMNVEV (reference sequence). In DNA, the CDR3 is TGTGCCAGCAGCTCCGCGTTGGGCAGACACTTTGCCGGCTACACCTTC. As protein: CASSSALGRHFAGYTF.

This clonotype has just a few counts. This rearrangement joins TRBV12-3 or TRBV12-4 to TRBJ2-1, with D possibly being TRBD1 (7 bases). V was shortened by 5 bases and J by 14 bases, with 19 bases between the two germline ends. The CDR3 is 13 amino acids. CDR3 nucleotides: TGTGCCAGCAGTCCCCGGGACTTCCAGGGGGAGTTCTTC. Residues: CASSPRDFQGEFF.